The rows below give T cell receptor beta chains drawn from one sample of a study of OX40 agonist ivuxolimab in advanced cancers. The table came from immunoSEQ multiplex PCR; TCRdb's copy has only in-frame clones and leaves some out. Of 120,000 or so clones listed, 90% to 95% are singletons. Specimen: CD4+ or CD8+ T cells sorted from blood, collected in a trial of the OX40 agonist ivuxolimab. The receptors were sampled from an adult with an advanced solid tumor such as melanoma, head and neck, liver or kidney cancer. The CDR3 runs from the conserved cysteine through the conserved F or W. The size field is filled for only some rows; it gives once, few, many or a size class.

TRBV28,NA,CASSAPGLGGTQYF
TRBV28,NA,CASSPPSGRSNEQFF
TRBV5-4,NA,CASSLGRGGEIEKLFF
TRBV19,NA,CASSEGARGYTF
TRBV5-1,NA,CASSLAPDQPSYEQYF
TRBV5-1,NA,CASSLAGAKNIQYF
TRBV5-1,NA,CASSFPKETQYF
TRBV7-7,few,CASSLSGTGNEQFF
TRBV19,NA,CASSIDPPGIRSNQPQHF
TRBV18,NA,CASSRRDGQETQYF
TRBV15,NA,CATTASGTDLYNEQFF
TRBV5-4,NA,CASSLAALGTEQYF